Below, one T cell receptor (beta chain) is given with its context. With constant-segment primers, 5'RACE yielded cDNA libraries of TCR alpha and TCR beta that carried sample barcodes and UMIs. MiXCR, applied by TCRdb to the 5' RACE reads, yields one record per CDR3 protein. The sample has 300,000 to 400,000 distinct CDR3 sequences; about 16% are singletons. The data belong to a study of T-cell memory formation after mild COVID-19. Germline V CDR1 and CDR2: MNHEY, SVGEGT. The V gene end was trimmed by 5 bases and the J gene end by 7 bases; junction bases not matched to a gene: 11. The CDR3 is 15 residues long.

Sequenced input: PBMCs or a T cell subset sorted from them (not recorded which). This receptor was taken from a man aged 18-30 years who had mild COVID-19 (a few samples of this study predate the infection). Cell type and time point are not known. The J gene is TRBJ2-1, the V gene TRBV6-2 or TRBV6-3; 7 bases are a match to TRBD1. DNA for the CDR3: TGTGCCAGCAGTAATACCGGGACAGCGGCAAATGAGCAGTTCTTC. This sequence encodes CASSNTGTAANEQFF.